This is a list of T cell receptor beta chains from one sample in a study of Graves' ophthalmopathy and Graves' hyperthyroidism. TCRdb processed the multiplex PCR reads anew with MiXCR; each CDR3 protein has one entry. The sample carries hundreds of thousands of distinct CDR3 sequences, around a fifth recorded once. Sequenced material: peripheral blood. The receptors were gathered from a woman younger than 30 with stable Graves' hyperthyroidism. Both conserved end residues are part of each CDR3. D genes are given only for firm matches. Rows give clone size only sometimes, using once, few, many, or a class for an expanded clone.

TRBV25-1	NA	TRBJ2-7	TRBD2	CASSASGTSGDEQYF	TGTGCCAGCAGTGCCTCCGGGACTAGCGGGGACGAGCAGTACTTC
TRBV10-3	NA	TRBJ2-5	NA	CAIGVGISETQYF	TGTGCCATCGGCGTCGGCATAAGTGAGACCCAGTACTTC
TRBV5-5	NA	TRBJ1-1	NA	CASSLEASRTEAFF	TGTGCCAGCAGCTTGGAAGCCAGCCGGACTGAAGCTTTCTTT
TRBV29-1	many	TRBJ1-1	TRBD1	CSVLTGTTEAFF	TGCAGCGTACTGACAGGGACTACTGAAGCTTTCTTT
TRBV12-3/TRBV12-4	many	TRBJ1-6	NA	CASSLGTAMLPLHF	TGTGCCAGCAGTTTAGGGACTGCGATGTTACCCCTCCACTTT
TRBV7-3	many	TRBJ1-2	TRBD1	CASSFRQGGPYTF	TGTGCCAGCAGCTTTCGACAGGGCGGCCCCTACACCTTC
TRBV13	many	TRBJ2-4	TRBD2	CASSPSRREGHIQYF	TGTGCCAGCAGCCCGTCCCGGCGGGAGGGTCACATTCAGTACTTC
TRBV28	few	TRBJ2-3	TRBD2	CASSPPPLAGATDTQYF	TGTGCCAGCAGTCCTCCACCACTAGCGGGAGCAACAGATACGCAGTATTTT
TRBV6-1	NA	TRBJ1-1	NA	CASLGAALGEAFF	TGTGCCAGCCTAGGGGCGGCCCTTGGGGAAGCTTTCTTT
TRBV5-1	many	TRBJ1-2	NA	CASSFRGSDYGYTF	TGCGCCAGCAGCTTTCGGGGATCGGACTATGGCTACACCTTC
TRBV6-1	NA	TRBJ1-1	TRBD1	CASRMDRVAFF	TGTGCCAGCAGGATGGACAGGGTAGCTTTCTTT
TRBV7-8	many	TRBJ2-2	TRBD2	CASSLGGRASGELFF	TGTGCCAGCAGCTTAGGCGGGAGGGCCTCAGGGGAGCTGTTTTTT
TRBV6-1	many	TRBJ1-3	NA	CASESGYAGNTIYF	TGTGCCAGCGAGTCCGGGTATGCTGGAAACACCATATATTTT
TRBV18	NA	TRBJ1-2	NA	CASSPPVGRYGYTF	TGTGCCAGCTCACCACCGGTGGGTCGATATGGCTACACCTTC
TRBV2	many	TRBJ2-7	TRBD2	CASSVAAGGYYEQYF	TGTGCCAGCAGTGTTGCAGCGGGAGGTTACTACGAGCAGTACTTC
TRBV6-1	many	TRBJ2-4	TRBD1	CATRTGNIQYF	TGTGCCACCAGGACAGGGAACATTCAGTACTTC
TRBV25-1	once	TRBJ2-5	NA	CASSGRTVLAVGQETQYF	TGTGCCAGCAGTGGCCGGACAGTCTTGGCGGTGGGTCAAGAGACCCAGTACTTC
TRBV5-6	NA	TRBJ2-2	TRBD1	CASSTSPGQTGELFF	TGTGCCAGCAGCACCTCCCCGGGACAGACCGGGGAGCTGTTTTTT
TRBV20-1	NA	TRBJ1-5	NA	CSASQGNSNQPQHF	TGCAGTGCTAGCCAAGGGAATAGCAATCAGCCCCAGCATTTT
TRBV20-1	many	TRBJ1-1	NA	CSARGWSYLSEAFF	TGCAGTGCTAGAGGGTGGAGTTACCTGTCTGAAGCTTTCTTT
TRBV6-5	NA	TRBJ2-7	NA	CASSYGRGTYEQYF	TGTGCCAGCAGTTATGGACGGGGAACCTACGAGCAGTACTTC
TRBV11-2	NA	TRBJ1-1	TRBD1	CASSLVARVGTGMDTEAFF	TGTGCCAGCAGCTTAGTTGCTCGGGTAGGGACAGGAATGGACACTGAAGCTTTCTTT
TRBV7-3	few	TRBJ2-2	TRBD1	CASQPGQGKETGELFF	TGTGCCAGCCAACCGGGACAGGGGAAAGAGACCGGGGAGCTGTTTTTT
TRBV20-1	many	TRBJ2-5	TRBD2	CSADGGIGETQYF	TGCAGTGCAGACGGGGGGATCGGAGAGACCCAGTACTTC
TRBV5-1	NA	TRBJ2-7	NA	CASSLGSAGGTYEQYF	TGCGCCAGCAGCCTCGGAAGTGCAGGGGGGACCTACGAGCAGTACTTC
TRBV19	many	TRBJ1-2	NA	CASMLMGTYGYTF	TGTGCCAGTATGCTAATGGGGACCTATGGCTACACCTTC
TRBV10-3	many	TRBJ2-5	NA	CAIRADGGQETQYF	TGTGCCATCAGAGCGGACGGCGGCCAAGAGACCCAGTACTTC
TRBV27	many	TRBJ1-6	NA	CASRASGGPSGNSPLHF	TGTGCCAGCAGAGCCTCCGGGGGGCCGTCGGGTAATTCACCCCTCCACTTT
TRBV12-3/TRBV12-4	NA	TRBJ1-5	NA	CASSLLSISNQPQHF	TGTGCCAGCAGTTTATTGTCCATCAGCAATCAGCCCCAGCATTTT
TRBV10-3	few	TRBJ2-5	NA	CAISESKGSQETQYF	TGTGCCATCAGTGAGTCGAAGGGCAGCCAAGAGACCCAGTACTTC
TRBV20-1	many	TRBJ2-7	TRBD2	CSAISGYTYEQYF	TGCAGTGCAATTAGCGGGTATACCTACGAGCAGTACTTC
TRBV2	NA	TRBJ1-1	NA	CASKNDRRNTKAFF	TGTGCCAGCAAAAACGATCGACGGAACACTAAAGCTTTCTTT
TRBV28	many	TRBJ2-1	NA	CASSFRLTGNEQFF	TGTGCCAGCAGTTTTCGCTTGACCGGCAATGAGCAGTTCTTC